A single sample gave rise to the 17 T cell receptor beta chains below, sequenced in a study of cytomegalovirus exposure and HLA in healthy donors. This PCR relied on a set of 60 Vbeta primers and 13 Jbeta primers. The protocol was immunoSEQ multiplex PCR, while the TCRdb copy is restricted to in-frame clones and leaves out a portion. Of 150,000 or so clones detected, under 80% appear once; the ten largest clones hold under 2.5%. The sequenced sample was PBMCs. The receptors stem from a man aged 30 to 39 in good health and CMV-seronegative.

The rearrangement links TRBV7-3 to TRBJ1-1; 7 bases are a match to TRBD1. Germline-derived CDR1 and CDR2 are SGHTA and FQGTGA. The CDR3 length is 13 residues. The ends lost 5 bases at V and 6 bases at J; junction bases unmatched: 6. CDR3 DNA: TGTGCCAGCAGCCCCGAAGGACAGGCTGAAGCTTTCTTT. This gives the protein CASSPEGQAEAFF.

This clone was detected once. The rearrangement uses TRBV27 and TRBJ1-4, with unresolved D. Deletions cut 6 bases from V and 7 bases from J, with 12 bases between. The CDR3 covers 13 residues. Germline CDR1 and CDR2: MNHEY and SMNVEV (reference sequence). The CDR3 protein is CASRPSVVEKLFF. In DNA, the CDR3 is TGTGCCAGCAGGCCAAGCGTCGTTGAAAAACTGTTTTTT.

The sample holds one count of this clone. The J gene is TRBJ2-3, the V gene TRBV6-5; maybe TRBD2 (6 bases). V dropped 6 bases and J dropped 3 bases, with 10 bases sitting between them. Looked up from germline, CDR1 is MNHEY and CDR2 is SVGAGI. The CDR3 extends over 13 amino acids. CDR3 residues: CASSRGSTDTQYF. The DNA of the CDR3 is TGTGCCAGCAGCCGGGGGTCGACAGATACGCAGTATTTT.

The chain uses TRBV9 and TRBJ2-7; 7 nucleotides match TRBD1. V trimming: 3 bases; J trimming: 4 bases; junction bases outside the gene matches: 7. The germline V gene encodes CDR1 SGDLS and CDR2 YYNGEE. This CDR3 has 14 amino acids. For the CDR3, the DNA is TGTGCCAGCAGCGGTGGGACAGCCGGGTACGAGCAGTACTTC. It yields the protein CASSGGTAGYEQYF.

Comment on this clone: The germline gene is not matched at one end of the junction; a read error may be the cause. DNA of the CDR3: TGTGCCAGTGGTATACAGGGCTTGGGTGGCTACACCTTC. This gives the protein CASGIQGLGGYTF. V usage is TRBV19 and J usage is TRBJ1-2; possibly TRBD1 for D (6 bases). CDR3 size: 13 residues. Germline lookup yields CDR1 LNHDA and CDR2 SQIVND (reference sequence).

This rearrangement joins TRBV14 to TRBJ1-6; maybe TRBD1 (6 bases). From germline, CDR1 is SGHDN and CDR2 FVKESK. V was cut by 1 base and J by 10 bases, with 11 bases left in between. The CDR3 has 14 residues. The CDR3 coding sequence is TGTGCCAGCAGCCAAGTAGGGGGGGCATCACCCCTCCACTTT. This encodes CASSQVGGASPLHF.

The rearrangement uses TRBV29-1 and TRBJ2-7; TRBD1 agrees at 11 bases. V shed 6 bases and J 2 bases; nucleotides not matched to a gene: 15. Germline CDR1 reads SQVTM; CDR2 reads ANQGSEA. The CDR3 extends over 17 amino acids. As DNA, the CDR3 is TGCAGCGTGGAAAGGGACAGGGGGGGGTCGGGGGCCTACGAGCAGTACTTC. This sequence encodes CSVERDRGGSGAYEQYF.

The chain combines TRBV5-4 with TRBJ1-1; D unresolved. Germline CDR1 reads SGHNT; CDR2 reads YYREEE (reference sequence). The CDR3 totals 15 residues. The V and J ends lost 2 bases and 2 bases respectively, with 13 bases between them. CDR3 loop: CASSFNGVLNTEAFF. The CDR3 DNA is TGTGCCAGCAGCTTCAACGGCGTACTAAACACTGAAGCTTTCTTT.

The V call is TRBV11-3, the J call TRBJ2-1, with TRBD2 as a possible D gene (7 bases). CDR1 is SGHNT, CDR2 YENEEA, per germline. The germline V and J ends were trimmed by 6 bases and 10 bases, with 25 bases remaining between them. The CDR3 loop spans 16 amino acids. The chain's CDR3 is CASSLRVRGGMEEQFF. The CDR3 DNA sequence: TGTGCCAGCAGTCTACGCGTGAGGGGGGGGATGGAGGAGCAGTTCTTC.

V and J are TRBV28 and TRBJ1-3; TRBD1 matches at 7 bases. Trimming at V came to 4 bases and at J to 0 bases, leaving 6 bases not matched to a gene. Germline-derived CDR1 and CDR2 are MDHEN and SYDVKM. CDR3 length: 16 amino acids. The CDR3 DNA follows: TGTGCCAGCAGTTCAGGGGCAGGGGGCTCTGGAAACACCATATATTTT. Its translation is CASSSGAGGSGNTIYF.

The J gene is TRBJ2-7, the V gene TRBV5-1, with TRBD2 matching over 8 bases. Trimming took 1 base from V and 2 from J; bases not matched to a gene: 2. The CDR3 totals 14 residues. Germline CDR1 is SGHRS and CDR2 is YFSETQ. DNA of the CDR3: TGCGCCAGCAGCTTGAGCGGGGGAGCCTACGAGCAGTACTTC. The encoded protein is CASSLSGGAYEQYF.

The chain combines TRBV7-8 with TRBJ2-7, with D perhaps matching TRBD1 (6 bases). V lost 5 bases, J lost 4 bases, and 21 bases lay in between. Germline V gives CDR1 SGHVS, CDR2 FQNEAQ. The CDR3 totals 16 residues. CDR3: CASSAKTGTRFYEQYF. The CDR3 nucleotides read TGTGCCAGCAGCGCAAAAACAGGGACGCGGTTTTACGAGCAGTACTTC.

The chain combines TRBV14 with TRBJ2-3; 8 nucleotides match TRBD1. Germline CDR1 reads SGHDN; CDR2 reads FVKESK. The V gene end was trimmed by 4 bases and the J gene end by 4 bases; junction bases not matched to a gene: 4. This CDR3 region has 14 residues. The CDR3 loop is CASSRRGQADTQYF. CDR3 bases: TGTGCCAGCAGCCGCAGGGGACAGGCAGATACGCAGTATTTT.

This clone was detected only once. The chain joins TRBV6-1 to TRBJ1-5; 11 nucleotides agree with TRBD1. This CDR3 comprises 15 residues. Germline loops: CDR1 MNHNS, CDR2 SASEGT. After removal of 4 bases from V and 6 bases from J, the junction contained 5 bases not matched to a gene. CDR3 in DNA: TGTGCCAGCAGTGCTGGGACAGGGGGAAGTCAGCCCCAGCATTTT. This encodes CASSAGTGGSQPQHF.

The chain is built from TRBV28 and TRBJ1-6; D might be TRBD1 (6 bases). CDR1 and CDR2 from the germline V gene are MDHEN and SYDVKM. The CDR3 is 14 amino acids. Trimming pared 5 bases from V and 8 bases from J, leaving 13 bases between. CDR3: CASSRVQGDSPLHF. In DNA, the CDR3 is TGTGCCAGCAGTAGAGTACAGGGAGATTCACCCCTCCACTTT.

V is TRBV4-2 and J is TRBJ1-3; no clear D gene. Trimming pared 3 bases from V and 0 bases from J, leaving 9 bases between. The germline V gene has CDR1 LGHNA and CDR2 YNFKEQ. The length of the CDR3 is 15 residues. This CDR3 reads CASSQEGSSGNTIYF. CDR3 coding DNA: TGTGCCAGCAGCCAGGAAGGGAGCTCTGGAAACACCATATATTTT.

J is TRBJ2-7 and V is TRBV27; no reliable D call. Trimming removed 5 bases at V and 7 bases at J, with 18 bases between. Germline values: CDR1 MNHEY, CDR2 SMNVEV (reference sequence). The CDR3 spans 14 residues. CDR3 sequence: CASSPSSGVEEQYF. For the CDR3, the DNA is TGTGCCAGCAGTCCGTCATCTGGAGTGGAGGAGCAGTACTTC.